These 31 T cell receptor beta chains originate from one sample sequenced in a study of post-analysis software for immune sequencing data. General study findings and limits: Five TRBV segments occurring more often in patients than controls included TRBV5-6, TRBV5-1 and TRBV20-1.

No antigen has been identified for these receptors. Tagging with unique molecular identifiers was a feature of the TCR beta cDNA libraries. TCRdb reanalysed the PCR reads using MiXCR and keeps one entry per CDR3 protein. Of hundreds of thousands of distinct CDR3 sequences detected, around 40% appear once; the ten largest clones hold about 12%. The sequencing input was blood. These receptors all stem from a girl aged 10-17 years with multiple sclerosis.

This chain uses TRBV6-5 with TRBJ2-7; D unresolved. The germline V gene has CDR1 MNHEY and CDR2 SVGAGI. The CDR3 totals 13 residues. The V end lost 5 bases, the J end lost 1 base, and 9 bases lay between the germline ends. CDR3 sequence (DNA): TGTGCCAGCAGTGCCGGATGGTCCTACGAGCAGTACTTC. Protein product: CASSAGWSYEQYF.

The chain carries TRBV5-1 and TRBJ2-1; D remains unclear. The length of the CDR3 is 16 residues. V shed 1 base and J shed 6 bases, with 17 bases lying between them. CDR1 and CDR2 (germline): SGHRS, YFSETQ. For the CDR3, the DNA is TGCGCCAGCAGCTTGAGGCTCCAGAACATAGTCAATGAGCAGTTCTTC. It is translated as CASSLRLQNIVNEQFF.

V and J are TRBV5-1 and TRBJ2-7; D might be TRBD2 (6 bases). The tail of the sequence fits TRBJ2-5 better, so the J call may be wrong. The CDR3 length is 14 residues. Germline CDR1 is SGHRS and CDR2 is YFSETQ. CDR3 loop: CASRLSGGRETQYF. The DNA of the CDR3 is TGCGCCAGCAGATTGTCCGGGGGAAGAGAGACCCAGTACTTC.

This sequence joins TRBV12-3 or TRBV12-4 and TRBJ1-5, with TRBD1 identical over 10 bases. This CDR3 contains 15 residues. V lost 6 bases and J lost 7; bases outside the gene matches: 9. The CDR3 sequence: CASSLDRGKGQPQHF. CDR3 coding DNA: TGTGCCAGCAGCCTGGACAGGGGGAAAGGGCAGCCCCAGCATTTT.

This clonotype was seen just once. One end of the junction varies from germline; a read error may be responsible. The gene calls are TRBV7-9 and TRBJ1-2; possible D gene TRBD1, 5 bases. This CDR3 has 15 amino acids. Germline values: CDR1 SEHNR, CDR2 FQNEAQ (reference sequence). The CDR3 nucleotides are TGTGCCAGCAGCGCAGACGGGACTCGGGTCTATGGTTACACCTTC. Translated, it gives CASSADGTRVYGYTF.

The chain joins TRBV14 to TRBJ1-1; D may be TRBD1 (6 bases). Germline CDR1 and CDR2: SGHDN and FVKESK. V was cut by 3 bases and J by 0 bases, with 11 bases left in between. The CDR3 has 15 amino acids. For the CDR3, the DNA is TGTGCCAGCAGCCACCAGGGGCTAATGAACACTGAAGCTTTCTTT. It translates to CASSHQGLMNTEAFF.

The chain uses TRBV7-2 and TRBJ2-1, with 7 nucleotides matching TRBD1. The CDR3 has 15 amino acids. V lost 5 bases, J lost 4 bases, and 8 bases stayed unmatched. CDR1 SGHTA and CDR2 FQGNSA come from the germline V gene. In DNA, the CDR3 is TGTGCCAGCAGCCCGAGGACAGGAGGATACAATGAGCAGTTCTTC. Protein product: CASSPRTGGYNEQFF.

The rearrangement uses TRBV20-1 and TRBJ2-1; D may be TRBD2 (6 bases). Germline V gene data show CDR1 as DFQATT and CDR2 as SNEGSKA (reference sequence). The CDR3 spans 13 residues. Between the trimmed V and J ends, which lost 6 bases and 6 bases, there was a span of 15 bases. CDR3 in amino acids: CSALALRINEQFF. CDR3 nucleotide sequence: TGCAGTGCGCTAGCGTTACGGATCAATGAGCAGTTCTTC.

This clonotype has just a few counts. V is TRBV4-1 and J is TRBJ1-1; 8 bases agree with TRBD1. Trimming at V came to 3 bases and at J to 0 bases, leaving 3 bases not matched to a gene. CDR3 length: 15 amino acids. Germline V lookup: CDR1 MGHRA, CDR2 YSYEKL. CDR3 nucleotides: TGCGCCAGCAGCCAGGCGACAGGGGTGAACACTGAAGCTTTCTTT. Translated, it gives CASSQATGVNTEAFF.

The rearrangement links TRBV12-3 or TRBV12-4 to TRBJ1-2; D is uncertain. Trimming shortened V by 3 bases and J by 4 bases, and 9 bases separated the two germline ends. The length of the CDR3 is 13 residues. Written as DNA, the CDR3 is TGTGCCAGCAGTTTGGTAACTGTCTATGGCTACACCTTC. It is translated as CASSLVTVYGYTF.

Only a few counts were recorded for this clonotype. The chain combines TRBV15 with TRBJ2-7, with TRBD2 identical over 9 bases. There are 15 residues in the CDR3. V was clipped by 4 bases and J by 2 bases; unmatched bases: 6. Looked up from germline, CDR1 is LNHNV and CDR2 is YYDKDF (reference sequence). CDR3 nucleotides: TGTGCCACCAGCACAAGGACTAGCGATACCTACGAGCAGTACTTC. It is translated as CATSTRTSDTYEQYF.

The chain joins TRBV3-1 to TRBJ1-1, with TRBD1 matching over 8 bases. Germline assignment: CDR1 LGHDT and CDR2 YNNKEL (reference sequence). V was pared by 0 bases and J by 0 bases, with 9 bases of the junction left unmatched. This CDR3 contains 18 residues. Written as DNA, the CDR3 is TGTGCCAGCAGCCAAGAAAGTAGTTGGACAGGGCTGAACACTGAAGCTTTCTTT. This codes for CASSQESSWTGLNTEAFF.

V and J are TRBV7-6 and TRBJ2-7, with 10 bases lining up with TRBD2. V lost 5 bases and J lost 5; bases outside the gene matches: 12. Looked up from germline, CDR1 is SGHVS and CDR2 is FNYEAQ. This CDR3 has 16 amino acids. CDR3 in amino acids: CASSPNFGLAGDEQYF. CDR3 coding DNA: TGTGCCAGCAGCCCCAATTTTGGGCTAGCGGGAGACGAGCAGTACTTC.

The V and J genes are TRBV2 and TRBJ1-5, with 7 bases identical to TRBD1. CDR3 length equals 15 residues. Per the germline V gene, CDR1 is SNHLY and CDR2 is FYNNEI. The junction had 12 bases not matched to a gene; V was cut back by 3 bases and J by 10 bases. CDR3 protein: CASSDWHRGPSPQHF. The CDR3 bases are TGTGCCAGCAGTGATTGGCACAGGGGTCCTTCACCCCAGCATTTT.

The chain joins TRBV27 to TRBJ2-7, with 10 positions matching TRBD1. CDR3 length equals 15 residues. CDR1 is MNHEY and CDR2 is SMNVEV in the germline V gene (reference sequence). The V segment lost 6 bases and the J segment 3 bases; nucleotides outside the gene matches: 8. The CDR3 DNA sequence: TGTGCCAGCAGGATTAGAAGGACAGGGGGCTACGAGCAGTACTTC. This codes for CASRIRRTGGYEQYF.

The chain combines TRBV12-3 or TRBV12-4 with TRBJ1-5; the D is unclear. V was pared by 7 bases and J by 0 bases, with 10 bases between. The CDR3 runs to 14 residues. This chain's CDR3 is CASKLVYSNQPQHF. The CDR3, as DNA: TGTGCCAGCAAGTTGGTATATAGCAATCAGCCCCAGCATTTT.

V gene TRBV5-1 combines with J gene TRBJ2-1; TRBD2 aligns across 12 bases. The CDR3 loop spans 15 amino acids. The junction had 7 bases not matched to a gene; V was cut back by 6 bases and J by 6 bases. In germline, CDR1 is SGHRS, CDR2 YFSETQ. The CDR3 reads CASKFASGRGNEQFF. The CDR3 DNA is TGCGCCAGCAAATTCGCTAGCGGGAGGGGCAATGAGCAGTTCTTC.

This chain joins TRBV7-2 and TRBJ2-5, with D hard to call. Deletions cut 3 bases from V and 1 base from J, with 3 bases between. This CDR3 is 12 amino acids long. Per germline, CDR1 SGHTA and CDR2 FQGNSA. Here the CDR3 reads CASSFFQETQYF. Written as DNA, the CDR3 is TGTGCCAGCAGCTTCTTCCAAGAGACCCAGTACTTC.

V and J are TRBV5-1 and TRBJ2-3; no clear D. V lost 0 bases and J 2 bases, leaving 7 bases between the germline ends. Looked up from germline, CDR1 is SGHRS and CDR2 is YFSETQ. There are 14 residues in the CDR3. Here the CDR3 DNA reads TGCGCCAGCAGCTTGGCCACTGCCACAGATACGCAGTATTTT. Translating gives CASSLATATDTQYF.

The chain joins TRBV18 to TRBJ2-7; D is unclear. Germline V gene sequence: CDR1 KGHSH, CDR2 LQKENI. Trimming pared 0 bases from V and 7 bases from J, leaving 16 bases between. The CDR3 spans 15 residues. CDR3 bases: TGTGCCAGCTCACCACCGTATACACCGCTTAGGGAGCAGTACTTC. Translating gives CASSPPYTPLREQYF.

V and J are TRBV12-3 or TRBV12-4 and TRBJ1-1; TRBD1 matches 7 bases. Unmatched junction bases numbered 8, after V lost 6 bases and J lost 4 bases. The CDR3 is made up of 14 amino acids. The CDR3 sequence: CASSITGDGTEAFF. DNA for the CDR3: TGTGCCAGCAGCATAACAGGGGACGGCACTGAAGCTTTCTTT.

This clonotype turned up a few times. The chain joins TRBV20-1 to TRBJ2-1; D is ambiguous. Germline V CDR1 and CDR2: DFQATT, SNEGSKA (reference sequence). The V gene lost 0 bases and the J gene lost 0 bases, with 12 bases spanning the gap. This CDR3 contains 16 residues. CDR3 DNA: TGCAGTGCTAGAGATCGTGCCGGGCCCTCCTACAATGAGCAGTTCTTC. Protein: CSARDRAGPSYNEQFF.

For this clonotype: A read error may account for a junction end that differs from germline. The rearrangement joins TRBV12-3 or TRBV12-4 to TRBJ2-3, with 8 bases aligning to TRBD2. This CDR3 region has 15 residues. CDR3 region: CAGSDSGTSTDTQYF. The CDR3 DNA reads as TGTGCCGGCAGTGATAGCGGGACTAGCACAGATACGCAGTATTTT.

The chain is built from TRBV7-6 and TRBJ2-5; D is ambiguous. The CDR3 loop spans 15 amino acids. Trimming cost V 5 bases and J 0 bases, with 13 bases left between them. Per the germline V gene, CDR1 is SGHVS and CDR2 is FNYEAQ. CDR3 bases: TGTGCCAGCAGCCGTACCCTAGGGTACCAAGAGACCCAGTACTTC. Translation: CASSRTLGYQETQYF.

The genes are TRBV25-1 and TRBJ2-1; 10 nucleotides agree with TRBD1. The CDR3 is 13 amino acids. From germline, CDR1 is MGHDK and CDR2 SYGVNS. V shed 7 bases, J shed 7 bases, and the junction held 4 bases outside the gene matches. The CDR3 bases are TGTGCCAGCATTGGACAGGGGGAAAATGAGCAGTTCTTC. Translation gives CASIGQGENEQFF.

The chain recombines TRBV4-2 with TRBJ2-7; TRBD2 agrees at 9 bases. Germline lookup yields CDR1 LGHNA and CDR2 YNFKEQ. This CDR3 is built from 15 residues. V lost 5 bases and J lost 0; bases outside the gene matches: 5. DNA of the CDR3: TGTGCCAGCAGCTCTAGCGGGGAGAGCTCCTACGAGCAGTACTTC. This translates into CASSSSGESSYEQYF.

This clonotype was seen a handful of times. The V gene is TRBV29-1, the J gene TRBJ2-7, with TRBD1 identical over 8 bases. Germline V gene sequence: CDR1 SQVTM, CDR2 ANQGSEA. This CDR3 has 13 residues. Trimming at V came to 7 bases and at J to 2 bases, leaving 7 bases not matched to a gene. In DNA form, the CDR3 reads TGCAGCGCCCGGACAGGGCAGACCTACGAGCAGTACTTC. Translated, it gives CSARTGQTYEQYF.

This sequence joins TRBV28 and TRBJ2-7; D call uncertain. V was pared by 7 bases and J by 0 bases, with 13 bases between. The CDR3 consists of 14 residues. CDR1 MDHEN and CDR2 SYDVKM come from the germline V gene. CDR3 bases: TGTGCCAGCACTCAACCCGGGTACTCCTACGAGCAGTACTTC. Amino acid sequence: CASTQPGYSYEQYF.

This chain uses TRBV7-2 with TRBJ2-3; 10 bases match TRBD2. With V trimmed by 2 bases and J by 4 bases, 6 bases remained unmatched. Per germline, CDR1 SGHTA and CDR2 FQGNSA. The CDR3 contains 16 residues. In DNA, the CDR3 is TGTGCCAGCAGCTTACCCTCAGGACTAGCGGCAGATACGCAGTATTTT. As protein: CASSLPSGLAADTQYF.

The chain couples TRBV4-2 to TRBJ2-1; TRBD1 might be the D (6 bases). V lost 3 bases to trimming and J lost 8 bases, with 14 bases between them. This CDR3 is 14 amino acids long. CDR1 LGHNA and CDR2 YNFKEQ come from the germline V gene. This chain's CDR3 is CASSQETGYDEQFF. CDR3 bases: TGTGCCAGCAGCCAGGAAACAGGGTACGATGAGCAGTTCTTC.

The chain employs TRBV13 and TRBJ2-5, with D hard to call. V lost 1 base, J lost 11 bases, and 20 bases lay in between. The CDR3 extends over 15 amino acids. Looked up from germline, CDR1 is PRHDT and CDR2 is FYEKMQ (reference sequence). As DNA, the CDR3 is TGTGCCAGCAGCTTAGAGGCTTCCACTCGAAAAGGGCAGTACTTC. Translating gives CASSLEASTRKGQYF.